The TCR beta chain described here comes from a study of cytomegalovirus exposure and HLA in healthy donors. Study-level findings and limits: In an earlier analysis, productive rearrangement rates for most beta V segments clustered near 87% or 30%. As a later analysis revealed, the rate of TCR association differed by HLA locus, with DRB1 most and HLA-C fewest. Sequencing likely generated an artifact that appeared as a cluster of highly shared sequence variants. The only immune exposure information that was available was CMV serostatus.

Concerning this clone itself: Antigen: not known.

Vbeta (60) and Jbeta (13) primers were used in the PCR. Method: immunoSEQ multiplex PCR; TCRdb's copy keeps in-frame clones and lacks some. The table shows 300,000 or so clones, with 84% occurring only once. The CDR3 covers 13 residues. V was pared by 8 bases and J by 4 bases, with 5 bases of the junction left unmatched. Per the germline V gene, CDR1 is KGHSH and CDR2 is LQKENI. Sequencing was performed on PBMCs. The TCR sequence derives from a woman between 40 and 50 years old in good health and CMV-seropositive. The rearrangement joins TRBV18 to TRBJ1-1; 9 bases align to TRBD1. Here the CDR3 reads CASKQGAGTEAFF. The DNA of the CDR3 is TGTGCCAGCAAACAGGGGGCCGGCACTGAAGCTTTCTTT.